What follows are 6 T cell receptor beta chains derived from one specimen sequenced in a study of T cell repertoires in cytomegalovirus infection. TCRdb called the reads again in MiXCR, with one record for every CDR3 protein. The sample has almost 550,000 distinct CDR3 sequences, more than 15% seen once. Material: CD8+ T cells from PBMCs. The receptors originated from a human donor in good health (CMV status not recorded). Some clones in this sample may be carry-over from other donors' samples.

This clonotype was detected many times. V is TRBV12-3 or TRBV12-4 and J is TRBJ2-3; 8 bases are a match to TRBD2. The CDR3 runs to 16 residues. Trimming cost V 5 bases and J 5 bases; bases outside gene matches: 12. The CDR3 DNA reads TGTGCCAGCAGTCTCAAAGCGGGGGCCCCCAAAGATACGCAGTATTTT. Translated, it gives CASSLKAGAPKDTQYF.

The chain employs TRBV29-1 and TRBJ2-1; 9 nucleotides match TRBD2. The V segment lost 7 bases and the J segment 3 bases; nucleotides outside the gene matches: 13. CDR1 is SQVTM, CDR2 ANQGSEA, per germline. This CDR3 has 16 amino acids. DNA of the CDR3: TGCAGCGCCCCTCCCGGAGCGGGAGGAAACTACAATGAGCAGTTCTTC. Residues: CSAPPGAGGNYNEQFF.

This clonotype was recorded many times. The chain carries TRBV6-6 and TRBJ2-7; 7 nucleotides align to TRBD2. The CDR3 contains 13 residues. The V gene end was trimmed by 6 bases and the J gene end by 6 bases; junction bases not matched to a gene: 8. Germline assignment: CDR1 MNHNY and CDR2 SVGAGI (reference sequence). The CDR3 region has the DNA TGTGCCAGCAGCCTAGGACTAGATCTCGAGCAGTACTTC. This translates into CASSLGLDLEQYF.

V and J are TRBV19 and TRBJ2-1; 7 positions match TRBD1. The germline V gene has CDR1 LNHDA and CDR2 SQIVND (reference sequence). Trimming at V came to 5 bases and at J to 1 base, leaving 5 bases not matched to a gene. The CDR3 spans 15 residues. This CDR3 is CASSPGQLSYNEQFF. The CDR3 DNA reads as TGTGCCAGTAGTCCGGGACAGCTTTCCTACAATGAGCAGTTCTTC. Based on the CDR3 plus reference TRBV19 and TRBJ2-1, the full variable domain is DGGITQSPKYLFRKEGQNVTLSCEQNLNHDAMYWYRQDPGQGLRLIYYSQIVNDFQKGDIAEGYSVSREKKESFPLTVTSAQKNPTAFYLCASSPGQLSYNEQFFGPGTRLTVL.

In this sample, this clonotype turned up many times. The chain is built from TRBV28 and TRBJ2-3; D uncertain. Per germline, CDR1 MDHEN and CDR2 SYDVKM. The length of the CDR3 is 19 residues. V was cut by 6 bases and J by 10 bases, with 35 bases left in between. Here the CDR3 DNA reads TGTGCCAGCAGCCCCCTCAAAGCGCCCTCGTATTGGGCGTTGAAGGCGCAGTATTTT. Translated, it gives CASSPLKAPSYWALKAQYF.

The V gene is TRBV14, the J gene TRBJ2-5; D is perhaps TRBD1 or TRBD2 (5 bases each). Trimming took off 2 bases at V and 4 bases at J, with 14 bases between the two ends. Germline-derived CDR1 and CDR2 are SGHDN and FVKESK. This CDR3 region has 15 residues. In DNA form, the CDR3 reads TGTGCCAGCAGCCAACGGGGCGGCAGGCTAGAGACCCAGTACTTC. Amino acid sequence: CASSQRGGRLETQYF.